A selection of T cell receptor beta chains follows, all from one sample in a study of post-analysis software for immune sequencing data. TCRdb re-derived calls from the PCR reads in MiXCR, one entry per CDR3 protein. The sample shows 820,000 or so distinct CDR3 sequences, roughly 50% of them seen only once. Sequencing was performed on blood. The receptors were sampled from a girl aged 10 to 17 with multiple sclerosis. Each CDR3 is given with its conserved first and last residue. The D gene is left open where the match is weak. A clone size is listed for some rows: how often the clone was seen (once, few, many), or a class if it is expanded.

j_gene | v_gene | abundance | d_gene | len | CDR3aa | CDR3nt
TRBJ2-1 | TRBV20-1 | - | - | 15 | CSARDRLETYNEQFF | TGCAGTGCTAGAGATCGGCTAGAAACATACAATGAGCAGTTCTTC
TRBJ2-4 | TRBV12-3/TRBV12-4 | - | - | 14 | CASRMGRSKNIQYF | TGTGCCAGCAGAATGGGGAGGAGCAAAAACATTCAGTACTTC
TRBJ2-7 | TRBV12-3/TRBV12-4 | - | TRBD2 | 16 | CASSPGTTRASYEQYF | TGTGCCAGCAGCCCTGGGACTACTCGGGCCTCCTACGAGCAGTACTTC
TRBJ2-1 | TRBV7-9 | - | TRBD2 | 16 | CASSPPLTSTNNEQFF | TGTGCCAGCAGCCCCCCGTTGACTAGCACAAACAATGAGCAGTTCTTC
TRBJ1-1 | TRBV5-1 | - | - | 13 | CASSSPRETEAFF | TGCGCCAGCAGCAGCCCCAGGGAGACTGAAGCTTTCTTT
TRBJ1-2 | TRBV4-1 | - | - | 16 | CASSQAGQWEVSGYTF | TGCGCCAGCAGCCAGGCCGGACAGTGGGAAGTTTCTGGCTACACCTTC
TRBJ1-2 | TRBV20-1 | - | - | 13 | CSASGYPSYGYTF | TGCAGTGCTAGTGGATACCCTAGCTATGGCTACACCTTC
TRBJ2-5 | TRBV27 | - | - | 18 | CASSPDRPRGKYQETQYF | TGTGCCAGCAGTCCCGACAGGCCACGCGGCAAGTACCAAGAGACCCAGTACTTC
TRBJ2-1 | TRBV29-1 | few | TRBD2 | 16 | CSVEKLAGGFYNEQFF | TGCAGCGTTGAAAAACTAGCGGGGGGGTTTTACAATGAGCAGTTCTTC
TRBJ2-7 | TRBV5-1 | - | TRBD2 | 18 | CASSWRLAGPKSSYEQYF | TGCGCCAGCAGCTGGAGACTAGCGGGGCCAAAAAGCTCCTACGAGCAGTACTTC
TRBJ1-2 | TRBV30 | few | TRBD1 | 16 | CAWSVRPGQGEYGYTF | TGTGCCTGGAGTGTCCGGCCTGGACAGGGTGAATATGGCTACACCTTC
TRBJ2-7 | TRBV12-3/TRBV12-4 | - | TRBD2 | 15 | CTSRPSTPGGSEQYF | TGTACCAGCAGGCCTTCTACTCCCGGGGGGAGCGAGCAGTACTTC
TRBJ1-1 | TRBV7-2 | - | - | 15 | CASSSIPVLFTEAFF | TGTGCCAGCAGCTCCATCCCGGTGTTATTCACTGAAGCTTTCTTT
TRBJ2-7 | TRBV20-1 | - | TRBD2 | 17 | CSARERQASGAFYEQYF | TGCAGTGCTAGAGAACGTCAAGCTAGCGGGGCGTTCTACGAGCAGTACTTC
TRBJ2-7 | TRBV20-1 | - | - | 13 | CSPRGAQRGEQYF | TGCAGTCCCCGGGGGGCCCAAAGAGGAGAGCAGTACTTC
TRBJ2-3 | TRBV5-1 | - | - | 14 | CASSWAGSGDTQYF | TGCGCCAGCAGCTGGGCCGGAAGTGGAGATACGCAGTATTTT
TRBJ2-5 | TRBV5-5 | few | - | 14 | CASSPTDPRETQYF | TGTGCCAGCAGCCCCACCGATCCCAGGGAGACCCAGTACTTC
TRBJ2-7 | TRBV20-1 | few | TRBD2 | 15 | CSAGAAGVDHYEQYF | TGCAGTGCGGGAGCGGCGGGGGTGGACCATTACGAGCAGTACTTC
TRBJ2-5 | TRBV7-2 | - | - | 15 | CASSRGSRKEETQYF | TGTGCCAGCAGTAGAGGCAGCAGGAAGGAGGAGACCCAGTACTTC
TRBJ2-7 | TRBV29-1 | - | TRBD1 | 16 | CSVASPGDSMLYEQYF | TGCAGCGTTGCCAGTCCCGGGGACAGTATGCTCTACGAGCAGTACTTC
TRBJ2-7 | TRBV12-3/TRBV12-4 | few | TRBD2 | 22 | CASRANSFTGTSGGSRPYEQYF | TGTGCCAGCAGAGCCAATTCATTTACCGGGACTAGCGGGGGGTCACGTCCCTACGAGCAGTACTTC
TRBJ1-1 | TRBV7-2 | - | - | 13 | CASSRVGGIEAFF | TGTGCCAGCAGCCGCGTGGGGGGCATTGAAGCTTTCTTT
TRBJ2-5 | TRBV29-1 | few | - | 13 | CSATVGRQETQYF | TGCAGCGCCACAGTTGGGCGCCAAGAGACCCAGTACTTC
TRBJ2-1 | TRBV2 | - | TRBD1 | 13 | CASTGDRPGEQFF | TGTGCCAGCACCGGGGACAGGCCGGGTGAGCAGTTCTTC
TRBJ2-3 | TRBV2 | - | - | 14 | CARETGVDTDTQYF | TGTGCCAGAGAGACAGGAGTAGACACAGATACGCAGTATTTT
TRBJ2-7 | TRBV29-1 | - | - | 13 | CSVARRMSFEQYF | TGCAGCGTCGCTCGTCGAATGTCATTCGAGCAGTACTTC
TRBJ1-4 | TRBV29-1 | - | - | 12 | CSAPGKDEKLFF | TGCAGCGCCCCAGGGAAAGATGAAAAACTGTTTTTT
TRBJ2-7 | TRBV3-1 | - | - | 16 | CASSQEHLVLGYEQYF | TGTGCCAGCAGCCAAGAGCACCTGGTTTTAGGCTACGAGCAGTACTTC
TRBJ2-5 | TRBV20-1 | - | TRBD1 | 15 | CSAHDRVGDQETQYF | TGCAGTGCTCACGACAGGGTCGGGGACCAAGAGACCCAGTACTTC
TRBJ2-1 | TRBV10-3 | few | TRBD1 | 14 | CAISSGGSYNEQFF | TGTGCCATCAGTTCAGGGGGCTCCTACAATGAGCAGTTCTTC
TRBJ2-5 | TRBV29-1 | - | - | 13 | CSVGEGARETQYF | TGCAGCGTTGGGGAGGGGGCGAGAGAGACCCAGTACTTC
TRBJ2-5 | TRBV5-5 | few | - | 14 | CASSRGSVGETQYF | TGTGCCAGCAGCCGGGGCAGCGTTGGCGAGACCCAGTACTTC
TRBJ1-1 | TRBV12-3/TRBV12-4 | - | - | 13 | CASSRLPNTEAFF | TGTGCCAGCAGTCGGCTCCCGAACACTGAAGCTTTCTTT
TRBJ2-5 | TRBV2 | - | TRBD1 | 14 | CASINTGGQETQYF | TGTGCCAGCATAAATACAGGGGGCCAAGAGACCCAGTACTTC
TRBJ1-6 | TRBV7-9 | - | - | 17 | CASSSGPESSYNSPLHF | TGTGCCAGCAGTTCCGGGCCGGAGAGCTCCTATAATTCACCCCTCCACTTT
TRBJ1-2 | TRBV7-9 | - | TRBD1 | 14 | CASSAGDRASGYTF | TGTGCCAGCAGCGCGGGAGACAGGGCGAGTGGCTACACCTTC
TRBJ2-7 | TRBV6-1 | - | - | 14 | CASRWGVPPYEQYF | TGTGCCAGCAGGTGGGGCGTCCCGCCCTACGAGCAGTACTTC
TRBJ2-1 | TRBV27 | - | TRBD1 | 14 | CASRGTGYVSEQFF | TGTGCCAGCAGGGGGACAGGGTATGTAAGTGAGCAGTTCTTC
TRBJ1-6 | TRBV12-3/TRBV12-4 | - | TRBD1 | 17 | CASSLRDRVRANSPLHF | TGTGCCAGCAGTTTAAGGGACAGGGTAAGGGCGAATTCACCCCTCCACTTT
TRBJ1-5 | TRBV20-1 | - | - | 13 | CSARAVGSQPQHF | TGCAGTGCTAGAGCCGTGGGTTCTCAGCCCCAGCATTTT
TRBJ1-2 | TRBV12-5 | - | - | 16 | CASGLPRAGESNGYTF | TGTGCTAGTGGTTTGCCTCGAGCAGGGGAGAGTAATGGCTACACCTTC
TRBJ2-3 | TRBV2 | - | - | 15 | CASSEGSLAGDTQYF | TGTGCCAGCAGTGAAGGGTCGCTAGCCGGGGATACGCAGTATTTT
TRBJ2-7 | TRBV7-9 | - | - | 14 | CASSLGTASHEQYF | TGTGCCAGCAGCTTAGGGACAGCAAGCCACGAGCAGTACTTC
TRBJ2-2 | TRBV12-3/TRBV12-4 | - | - | 15 | CASSLSWVRAGELFF | TGTGCCAGCAGTTTATCCTGGGTAAGGGCCGGGGAGCTGTTTTTT
TRBJ2-4 | TRBV12-3/TRBV12-4 | - | - | 12 | CASSFVKNIQYF | TGTGCCAGCAGTTTTGTCAAAAACATTCAGTACTTC
TRBJ2-7 | TRBV3-1 | many | - | 14 | CASSQALAGYEQYF | TGTGCCAGCAGCCAAGCGCTGGCGGGGTACGAGCAGTACTTC
TRBJ2-7 | TRBV6-2/TRBV6-3 | - | - | 14 | CASRRRTVSYEQYF | TGTGCCAGCAGACGCAGGACAGTCTCCTACGAGCAGTACTTC
TRBJ2-5 | TRBV11-1 | - | TRBD1 | 15 | CASSSRWDSQETQYF | TGTGCCAGCAGCTCGCGGTGGGACAGCCAAGAGACCCAGTACTTC
TRBJ2-3 | TRBV5-1 | - | - | 14 | CASSPPVGTDTQYF | TGCGCCAGCAGCCCCCCGGTGGGCACAGATACGCAGTATTTT
TRBJ2-1 | TRBV5-6 | - | - | 16 | CASSYRPQVQFYEQFF | TGTGCCAGCAGTTATCGCCCACAGGTCCAATTCTACGAGCAGTTCTTC
TRBJ2-5 | TRBV5-1 | - | - | 14 | CASSPLQGWETQYF | TGCGCCAGCAGCCCCTTACAGGGTTGGGAGACCCAGTACTTC
TRBJ1-1 | TRBV5-6 | - | - | 13 | CASRTAMNTEAFF | TGTGCCAGCAGGACAGCGATGAACACTGAAGCTTTCTTT
TRBJ2-1 | TRBV12-3/TRBV12-4 | few | TRBD2 | 17 | CASSLGASGEVRNEQFF | TGTGCCAGCAGTTTAGGTGCTAGCGGGGAGGTAAGAAATGAGCAGTTCTTC